Below, 24 T cell receptor beta chains from the same sample are listed, as sequenced in a study of OX40 agonist ivuxolimab in advanced cancers. TCRdb's copy holds only in-frame clones and misses some; the assay was immunoSEQ multiplex PCR. The sample consists of about 50,000 clones, 85% to 95% of them appearing once. The sample consisted of CD4+ or CD8+ T cells sorted from blood, taken in a trial of the OX40 agonist ivuxolimab. These receptors all stem from an adult with an advanced solid tumor such as melanoma, head and neck, liver or kidney cancer.

This chain joins TRBV27 and TRBJ2-7; D is possibly TRBD1 (6 bases). Deletions cut 3 bases from V and 5 bases from J, with 14 bases between. CDR1 is MNHEY, CDR2 SMNVEV, per germline (reference sequence). The CDR3 is made up of 14 amino acids. This chain's CDR3 is CASSFFQGQNEQYF. The CDR3 DNA follows: TGTGCCAGCAGTTTCTTTCAAGGACAGAACGAGCAGTACTTC.

The chain combines TRBV5-8 with TRBJ1-2; 7 positions agree with TRBD1. This CDR3 comprises 15 residues. The J segment lost 8 bases and the V segment lost 0 bases, leaving 10 bases of the junction unmatched. Germline V lookup: CDR1 SGHTS, CDR2 YDEGEE. The CDR3 coding sequence is TGTGCCAGCAGCTTGGCCTTTTGGGACAGCCTCGGCTACACCTTC. It is translated as CASSLAFWDSLGYTF.

The genes are TRBV30 and TRBJ2-2; the D gene is possibly TRBD1 (5 bases). Per the germline V gene, CDR1 is GTSNPN and CDR2 is SVGIG (reference sequence). The CDR3 has 13 residues. Trimming took off 1 base at V and 4 bases at J, with 7 bases between the two ends. The CDR3, as DNA: TGTGCCTGGAGTGAACAGGCCACCGGGGAGCTGTTTTTT. Amino acids: CAWSEQATGELFF.

This sequence joins TRBV2 and TRBJ2-3; D is ambiguous. V shed 5 bases and J shed 9 bases, with 12 bases lying between them. The CDR3 totals 12 residues. CDR1 is SNHLY, CDR2 FYNNEI, per germline. CDR3 protein: CASSYADATQYF. The CDR3 DNA is TGTGCCAGCAGTTACGCGGACGCAACGCAGTATTTT. Variable domain in full (rest from reference TRBV2 and TRBJ2-3): EPEVTQTPSHQVTQMGQEVILRCVPISNHLYFYWYRQILGQKVEFLVSFYNNEISEKSEIFDDQFSVERPDGSNFTLKIRSTKLEDSAMYFCASSYADATQYFGPGTRLTVL.

The chain has TRBV5-1 and TRBJ2-1, with TRBD1 matching over 10 bases. The V and J ends lost 4 bases and 7 bases, in that order; junction bases with no gene match: 5. This CDR3 region has 14 residues. The germline V gene has CDR1 SGHRS and CDR2 YFSETQ. In DNA, the CDR3 is TGCGCCAGCAGCGGGATGGGACAGGGGAATGAGCAGTTCTTC. This codes for CASSGMGQGNEQFF.

The CDR3, as DNA: TGTGCCAGCAGCACCACCGGCCTTAGCAACACTGAAGCTTTCTTT. It encodes CASSTTGLSNTEAFF. This rearrangement joins TRBV7-6 to TRBJ1-1, with no clear D. CDR3 size: 15 residues. Trimming removed 5 bases at V and 2 bases at J, with 15 bases between. The germline gives CDR1 SGHVS, CDR2 FNYEAQ.

This clone has a single count. The V call is TRBV15, the J call TRBJ1-1; 9 bases are a match to TRBD1. The germline V gene has CDR1 LNHNV and CDR2 YYDKDF (reference sequence). The CDR3 contains 16 residues. Trimming cost V 0 bases and J 3 bases; bases outside gene matches: 5. In DNA, the CDR3 is TGTGCCACCAGCAGAGAGGGACAGGGTGAGGACACTGAAGCTTTCTTT. Translation gives CATSREGQGEDTEAFF.

V gene TRBV2 combines with J gene TRBJ2-7, with D unresolved. CDR1 is SNHLY and CDR2 is FYNNEI in the germline V gene. The CDR3 has 14 residues. The V end was cut by 4 bases, the J end by 0 bases, with 10 bases between. Here the CDR3 reads CASSVRSVSYEQYF. CDR3 coding DNA: TGTGCCAGCAGTGTCAGGTCAGTCTCCTACGAGCAGTACTTC. Combining the CDR3 with reference TRBV2 and TRBJ2-7 gives the whole variable domain EPEVTQTPSHQVTQMGQEVILRCVPISNHLYFYWYRQILGQKVEFLVSFYNNEISEKSEIFDDQFSVERPDGSNFTLKIRSTKLEDSAMYFCASSVRSVSYEQYFGPGTRLTVT.

V usage is TRBV5-6 and J usage is TRBJ2-7; D is uncertain. Deletions cut 3 bases from V and 2 bases from J, with 6 bases between. This CDR3 comprises 12 residues. CDR1 and CDR2 from the germline V gene are SGHDT and YYEEEE. CDR3 amino acids: CASSWAAYEQYF. CDR3 in DNA: TGTGCCAGCAGCTGGGCAGCCTACGAGCAGTACTTC.

This sequence joins TRBV27 and TRBJ2-1, with 11 bases aligning to TRBD2. The CDR3 is 15 amino acids. The germline V gene has CDR1 MNHEY and CDR2 SMNVEV (reference sequence). Unmatched junction bases numbered 7, after V lost 6 bases and J lost 6 bases. The CDR3 loop is CASSILAGVGNEQFF. The CDR3 bases are TGTGCCAGCAGCATACTAGCGGGAGTGGGCAATGAGCAGTTCTTC.

V gene TRBV28 combines with J gene TRBJ2-1; D possibly corresponds to TRBD2 (6 bases). CDR1 and CDR2 (germline): MDHEN, SYDVKM. V was shortened by 3 bases and J by 7 bases, with 13 bases between the two germline ends. The CDR3 has 14 residues. The CDR3 sequence: CASSFWGRGNEQFF. CDR3 nucleotide sequence: TGTGCCAGCAGTTTCTGGGGTCGGGGGAATGAGCAGTTCTTC.

V and J are TRBV9 and TRBJ2-1, with 11 bases that match TRBD2. The germline V gene encodes CDR1 SGDLS and CDR2 YYNGEE. The CDR3 covers 16 residues. Trimming removed 4 bases from V and 6 bases from J; junction bases left unmatched: 9. CDR3 residues: CASSPRGLAGGNEQFF. The CDR3 DNA reads TGTGCCAGCAGCCCAAGAGGGCTAGCGGGAGGCAATGAGCAGTTCTTC.

This clone was recorded only once. The chain carries TRBV6-1 and TRBJ2-7; 7 positions agree with TRBD1. Germline CDR1 and CDR2: MNHNS and SASEGT. The CDR3 is 12 amino acids. With 7 bases clipped from V and 7 bases from J, the junction kept 7 bases outside the gene matches. As DNA, the CDR3 is TGTGCCAGCAAGGCAGGGGGTGGAGAGCAGTACTTC. Residues: CASKAGGGEQYF.

The chain employs TRBV7-7 and TRBJ2-1; 7 bases line up with TRBD2. Unmatched junction bases numbered 11, after V lost 4 bases and J lost 2 bases. The germline V gene encodes CDR1 SSHAT and CDR2 FNYEAQ (reference sequence). This CDR3 spans 17 amino acids. The CDR3 region is CASSSFPGAGAYNEQFF. CDR3 bases: TGTGCCAGCAGCTCCTTCCCCGGGGCGGGAGCCTACAATGAGCAGTTCTTC.

The chain links TRBV19 to TRBJ2-1, with 10 bases matching TRBD2. V dropped 6 bases and J dropped 5; count of bases not matched to a gene: 13. The CDR3 length is 17 residues. Germline assignment: CDR1 LNHDA and CDR2 SQIVND (reference sequence). The CDR3 region has the DNA TGTGCCAGTAGCTTCCTAGCGGGAGTCGGTGATAACAATGAGCAGTTCTTC. The encoded protein is CASSFLAGVGDNNEQFF.

The CDR3: CASSQDKEREALTDTQYF. DNA for the CDR3: TGTGCCAGCAGCCAAGATAAGGAGCGGGAGGCGCTCACAGATACGCAGTATTTT. This chain joins TRBV14 and TRBJ2-3; 9 positions agree with TRBD2. The CDR3 runs to 18 residues. The junction had 9 bases not matched to a gene; V was cut back by 0 bases and J by 2 bases. Germline-derived CDR1 and CDR2 are SGHDN and FVKESK.

J is TRBJ2-4 and V is TRBV18; no reliable D call. Germline loops: CDR1 KGHSH, CDR2 LQKENI. This CDR3 comprises 14 residues. V was trimmed by 3 bases and J by 1 base, leaving 7 bases between them. In DNA form, the CDR3 reads TGTGCCAGCTCACCCGACACCGCCAAAAACATTCAGTACTTC. It specifies CASSPDTAKNIQYF.

The rearrangement joins TRBV10-1 to TRBJ2-3; no clear D. Germline V lookup: CDR1 WNHNN, CDR2 SYGVQD (reference sequence). V gave up 2 bases and J gave up 6 bases, with 12 bases separating them. This CDR3 is built from 14 residues. CDR3 loop: CASSEETPWDTQYF. DNA for the CDR3: TGCGCCAGCAGTGAGGAGACTCCTTGGGATACGCAGTATTTT.

This clone was observed a single time. V and J are TRBV4-1 and TRBJ2-3, with a weak D call TRBD2 (5 bases). The CDR3 has 14 residues. The V end was cut by 0 bases, the J end by 5 bases, with 9 bases between. The V gene's germline CDR1 is MGHRA and CDR2 YSYEKL. DNA of the CDR3: TGCGCCAGCAGCCAAGATGGAGCGGAAGATACGCAGTATTTT. Residues: CASSQDGAEDTQYF.

The genes are TRBV7-9 and TRBJ2-7, with 12 nucleotides matching TRBD2. The J segment lost 7 bases and the V segment lost 8 bases, leaving 6 bases of the junction unmatched. CDR3 length: 13 amino acids. From germline, CDR1 is SEHNR and CDR2 FQNEAQ (reference sequence). The CDR3 is CASGASGREEQYF. The CDR3 region has the DNA TGTGCCAGCGGAGCTAGCGGGAGGGAGGAGCAGTACTTC.

The chain carries TRBV5-4 and TRBJ1-2, with D perhaps TRBD1 (6 bases). Trimming removed 5 bases at V and 4 bases at J, with 24 bases between. Germline CDR1 and CDR2: SGHNT and YYREEE (reference sequence). The CDR3 totals 17 residues. The CDR3 sequence is CASSEGRDTAWVYGYTF. The CDR3 DNA is TGTGCCAGCAGTGAAGGCCGGGACACTGCCTGGGTCTATGGCTACACCTTC.

This chain connects TRBV14 to TRBJ2-1, with D possibly matching TRBD2 (5 bases). The germline CDR1 and CDR2 sequences are SGHDN and FVKESK. V was clipped by 4 bases and J by 7 bases, with 20 bases between them. The length of the CDR3 is 16 residues. The CDR3 spells CASSPPVGSGRNEQFF. CDR3 in DNA: TGTGCCAGCAGCCCCCCTGTAGGTAGTGGGAGAAATGAGCAGTTCTTC.

The V and J genes are TRBV5-6 and TRBJ2-1; D is perhaps TRBD1 or TRBD2 (6 bases each). Germline CDR1 SGHDT, CDR2 YYEEEE. The CDR3 spans 17 residues. Between the trimmed V and J ends, which lost 0 bases and 12 bases, there was a span of 25 bases. The CDR3 sequence is CASSLEVGGRFDMGQFF. The CDR3 nucleotides read TGTGCCAGCAGCTTGGAGGTAGGGGGGCGCTTTGATATGGGGCAGTTCTTC.

The rearrangement links TRBV13 to TRBJ1-2; 8 nucleotides align to TRBD1. Unmatched junction bases numbered 8, after V lost 0 bases and J lost 8 bases. This CDR3 is built from 15 residues. Looked up from germline, CDR1 is PRHDT and CDR2 is FYEKMQ (reference sequence). The CDR3: CASSLGAGGFVGYTF. The CDR3 nucleotides are TGTGCCAGCAGCTTAGGGGCAGGGGGCTTCGTCGGCTACACCTTC.